These 20 T cell receptor beta chains share one sample of origin, sequenced in a study of pediatric ulcerative colitis. Rectal tissue came from one to two pinch biopsies taken at colonoscopy. Measured with immunoSEQ multiplex PCR; TCRdb has only the in-frame clones, and not every one. The sample records 20,000 to 25,000 clones, approximately 74% being singletons. Material: gut tissue. The origin of the receptors is a boy younger than 18 with severe ulcerative colitis.

The rearrangement joins TRBV9 to TRBJ2-3; D not certain. Trimming shortened V by 0 bases and J by 0 bases, and 8 bases separated the two germline ends. The CDR3 runs to 15 residues. From germline, CDR1 is SGDLS and CDR2 YYNGEE. CDR3 amino acids: CASSVAALSTDTQYF. CDR3 DNA: TGTGCCAGCAGCGTAGCGGCGCTAAGCACAGATACGCAGTATTTT. Using reference TRBV9 and TRBJ2-3 for the parts outside the CDR3, the full variable domain is DSGVTQTPKHLITATGQRVTLRCSPRSGDLSVYWYQQSLDQGLQFLIQYYNGEERAKGNILERFSAQQFPDLHSELNLSSLELGDSALYFCASSVAALSTDTQYFGPGTRLTVL.

This sequence joins TRBV27 and TRBJ1-1; 9 nucleotides align to TRBD1. CDR1 and CDR2 from the germline V gene are MNHEY and SMNVEV (reference sequence). The junction had 11 bases not matched to a gene; V was cut back by 6 bases and J by 6 bases. The CDR3 has 15 amino acids. As DNA, the CDR3 is TGTGCCAGCAGGACCCAAGACAGGGGGGGGCCTGAAGCTTTCTTT. Protein: CASRTQDRGGPEAFF.

The rearrangement links TRBV18 to TRBJ2-7; D possibly uses TRBD1 or TRBD2 (5 bases each). The V gene's germline CDR1 is KGHSH and CDR2 LQKENI. V was trimmed by 4 bases and J by 0 bases, leaving 7 bases between them. The CDR3 loop spans 13 amino acids. The CDR3, as DNA: TGTGCCAGCTCACAGGGGAGCTCCTACGAGCAGTACTTC. This codes for CASSQGSSYEQYF.

V is TRBV6-4 and J is TRBJ2-6; D ambiguous. The germline V gene encodes CDR1 MRHNA and CDR2 SNTAGT. V lost 2 bases to trimming and J lost 0 bases, with 2 bases between them. The CDR3 spans 14 residues. In DNA form, the CDR3 reads TGTGCCAGCAGTGACAACTCTGGGGCCAACGTCCTGACTTTC. Protein: CASSDNSGANVLTF.

This chain links TRBV10-3 with TRBJ1-1; 7 bases are a match to TRBD1. The CDR3 is 14 amino acids. In germline, CDR1 is ENHRY, CDR2 SYGVKD. Trimming cost V 11 bases and J 0 bases; bases outside gene matches: 9. Here the CDR3 reads CASETGQLNTEAFF. DNA for the CDR3: TGTGCCTCCGAAACGGGACAGCTGAACACTGAAGCTTTCTTT.

This chain joins TRBV6-5 and TRBJ1-2; D is unclear. V was shortened by 5 bases and J by 8 bases, with 9 bases between the two germline ends. The germline CDR1 and CDR2 sequences are MNHEY and SVGAGI. CDR3 length: 11 residues. The CDR3 DNA is TGTGCCAGCAGTGGCCCCGGGGGCTACACCTTC. This translates into CASSGPGGYTF.

This chain connects TRBV5-4 to TRBJ2-7; D might be TRBD2 (5 bases). The CDR3 is 14 residues long. Trimming removed 5 bases from V and 6 bases from J, with 18 bases in between. Looked up from germline, CDR1 is SGHNT and CDR2 is YYREEE (reference sequence). The CDR3 region is CASSIDGGMGEQYF. The CDR3 coding sequence is TGTGCCAGCAGTATAGATGGAGGTATGGGCGAGCAGTACTTC.

The chain employs TRBV11-2 and TRBJ1-3; D gene ambiguous. The germline gives CDR1 SGHAT, CDR2 FQNNGV. The V and J ends lost 1 base and 2 bases respectively, with 9 bases between them. This CDR3 contains 15 residues. Here the CDR3 DNA reads TGTGCCAGCAGCTTAGGTCAGACCGCTGGAAACACCATATATTTT. Its translation is CASSLGQTAGNTIYF.

The V gene is TRBV5-6, the J gene TRBJ1-1; a possible D gene is TRBD1 (6 bases). The germline V gene encodes CDR1 SGHDT and CDR2 YYEEEE. The CDR3 totals 12 residues. The germline V and J ends were trimmed by 4 bases and 6 bases, with 10 bases remaining between them. CDR3 residues: CASSTTGSEAFF. The CDR3 DNA reads TGTGCCAGCAGCACCACAGGGTCTGAAGCTTTCTTT.

This sequence joins TRBV2 and TRBJ1-2; D uncertain. Looked up from germline, CDR1 is SNHLY and CDR2 is FYNNEI. This CDR3 spans 17 amino acids. V was shortened by 6 bases and J by 0 bases, with 20 bases between the two germline ends. Written as DNA, the CDR3 is TGTGCCAGCAGGGGAACAATCGGACTGACTTCTAACTATGGCTACACCTTC. This translates into CASRGTIGLTSNYGYTF.

The chain uses TRBV19 and TRBJ2-6; no firm D call. V was trimmed by 6 bases and J by 1 base, leaving 7 bases between them. The CDR3 covers 14 residues. From germline, CDR1 is LNHDA and CDR2 SQIVND (reference sequence). The CDR3 bases are TGTGCCAGTAGGTCACAGTCTGGGGCCAACGTCCTGACTTTC. Its protein is CASRSQSGANVLTF.

This rearrangement joins TRBV2 to TRBJ2-7, with a weak D call TRBD2 (5 bases). In germline, CDR1 is SNHLY, CDR2 FYNNEI. The V end lost 4 bases, the J end lost 3 bases, and 13 bases lay between the germline ends. The CDR3 has 14 amino acids. The CDR3 spells CASSGEGIVYEQYF. CDR3 DNA sequence: TGTGCCAGCAGTGGAGAGGGAATAGTCTACGAGCAGTACTTC.

This clone turned up a few times. The genes are TRBV6-1 and TRBJ1-2; D is unclear. This CDR3 comprises 13 residues. Germline V gives CDR1 MNHNS, CDR2 SASEGT. V was clipped by 1 base and J by 5 bases, with 8 bases between them. In DNA form, the CDR3 reads TGTGCCAGCAGTGAAGGGACCGGATATGGCTACACCTTC. Translating it yields CASSEGTGYGYTF.

In regard to this clone: The sample carries other DNA sequences with the same CDR3. The J gene is TRBJ2-1, the V gene TRBV7-6; D call uncertain. V lost 1 base and J 2 bases, leaving 3 bases between the germline ends. CDR1 is SGHVS, CDR2 FNYEAQ, per germline. The CDR3 has 13 residues. Here the CDR3 reads CASSLGPYNEQFF. DNA of the CDR3: TGTGCCAGCAGCTTAGGTCCCTACAATGAGCAGTTCTTC.

In this sample, this clone is medium-sized. The rearrangement links TRBV19 to TRBJ1-2; no clear D gene. The V end was cut by 0 bases, the J end by 4 bases, with 9 bases between. The CDR3 extends over 14 amino acids. CDR1 and CDR2 from the germline V gene are LNHDA and SQIVND (reference sequence). The CDR3 nucleotides are TGTGCCAGTAGTATAGATCGTGGGTTCTATGGCTACACCTTC. Translation: CASSIDRGFYGYTF.

The chain combines TRBV5-5 with TRBJ2-7; 8 nucleotides align to TRBD1. Germline loops: CDR1 SGHKS, CDR2 YYEKEE (reference sequence). Trimming took 6 bases from V and 7 from J; bases not matched to a gene: 15. The CDR3 runs to 15 residues. The DNA of the CDR3 is TGTGCCAGCAACTCGGACAGGGAAGACTGGAGGGAGCAGTACTTC. This codes for CASNSDREDWREQYF.

This clone was recorded only once. This chain joins TRBV6-6 and TRBJ2-5; 8 bases fit TRBD1. Unmatched junction bases numbered 6, after V lost 9 bases and J lost 3 bases. The CDR3 is 13 amino acids. Germline V gene sequence: CDR1 MNHNY, CDR2 SVGAGI (reference sequence). The CDR3 nucleotides read TGTGCCAGTCATGGACAGGGCAAAGAGACCCAGTACTTC. Its protein product is CASHGQGKETQYF.

Turning to this clone: Other DNA sequences within the sample encode an identical CDR3. The rearrangement joins TRBV5-1 to TRBJ2-3; TRBD1 agrees at 10 bases. The CDR3 runs to 15 residues. The germline V gene encodes CDR1 SGHRS and CDR2 YFSETQ. Trimming cost V 3 bases and J 4 bases; bases outside gene matches: 5. This chain's CDR3 is CASSSHGTGADTQYF. CDR3 in DNA: TGCGCCAGCAGCTCGCACGGGACAGGGGCAGATACGCAGTATTTT.

By sample fraction, this clone is medium-sized. This sequence joins TRBV11-2 and TRBJ1-2; 10 bases align to TRBD1. This CDR3 is 16 amino acids long. Germline V gene lookup returns CDR1 SGHAT and CDR2 FQNNGV. With V trimmed by 0 bases and J by 5 bases, 6 bases remained unmatched. The CDR3: CASSLDRDRGLYGYTF. The DNA of the CDR3 is TGTGCCAGCAGCTTAGACAGGGACAGGGGTCTTTATGGCTACACCTTC.

This clone has only a few counts. The CDR3 coding sequence is TGTGCCTGGAGTGTGGCTTCTGAAGCTTTCTTT. Translation: CAWSVASEAFF. The chain is built from TRBV30 and TRBJ1-1; D gene unclear. This CDR3 region has 11 residues. V lost 0 bases and J 6 bases, leaving 5 bases between the germline ends. Per germline, CDR1 GTSNPN and CDR2 SVGIG (reference sequence). The entire variable domain, with the rest obtained from reference TRBV30 and TRBJ1-1, is as follows: SQTIHQWPATLVQPVGSPLSLECTVEGTSNPNLYWYRQAAGRGLQLLFYSVGIGQISSEVPQNLSASRPQDRQFILSSKKLLLSDSGFYLCAWSVASEAFFGQGTRLTVV.